The next 28 T cell receptor beta chains were all read from a single sample in a study of Graves' ophthalmopathy and Graves' hyperthyroidism. RNA transcripts were the source from which TCR beta CDR3 regions were amplified. RT-PCR was first run with HTBI primers, then multiplex PCR in a second round. TCRdb fed the multiplex PCR reads into MiXCR, producing one record per CDR3 protein. The sample consists of over a million distinct CDR3 sequences, 35% to 40% of them appearing once. The sample taken for sequencing was peripheral blood or thyroid tissue (not recorded which). The receptors originated from an adult man with Graves' hyperthyroidism.

This clonotype was seen a few times. The chain recombines TRBV11-2 with TRBJ2-7; TRBD2 is a possible D gene (6 bases). The germline V gene encodes CDR1 SGHAT and CDR2 FQNNGV. The CDR3 is 16 amino acids. Trimming took off 3 bases at V and 0 bases at J, with 15 bases between the two ends. CDR3 amino acids: CASSLLGGETSYEQYF. The CDR3 DNA sequence: TGTGCCAGCAGCTTGCTGGGCGGGGAAACCTCCTACGAGCAGTACTTC.

Ten or more counts support this clonotype. The chain combines TRBV7-9 with TRBJ1-2; no definite D call. The CDR3 has 10 amino acids. V lost 1 base and J lost 6, with 0 bases in between. Germline assignment: CDR1 SEHNR and CDR2 FQNEAQ (reference sequence). Written as DNA, the CDR3 is TGTGCCAGCAGCTTAGATGGCTACACCTTC. Translated: CASSLDGYTF. Full variable domain (rest looked up from reference TRBV7-9 and TRBJ1-2): DTGVSQNPRHKITKRGQNVTFRCDPISEHNRLYWYRQTLGQGPEFLTYFQNEAQLEKSRLLSDRFSAERPKGSFSTLEIQRTEQGDSAMYLCASSLDGYTFGSGTRLTVV.

There are a few counts of this clonotype. A read error is possible here, since a much larger clone lies one base away. V is TRBV15 and J is TRBJ1-1; TRBD1 aligns across 9 bases. V was pared by 0 bases and J by 4 bases, with 9 bases of the junction left unmatched. CDR1 and CDR2 (germline): LNHNV, YYDKDF (reference sequence). CDR3 length: 17 amino acids. CDR3 loop: CATSRDWDRVVSTEAFF. In DNA form, the CDR3 reads TGTGCCACCAGCAGAGATTGGGACAGGGTAGTGAGCACTGAAGCTTTCTTT.

The rearrangement links TRBV5-6 to TRBJ1-1, with D tentatively TRBD1 (5 bases). The CDR3 is 14 amino acids. The V gene lost 4 bases and the J gene lost 0 bases, with 10 bases spanning the gap. The germline CDR1 and CDR2 sequences are SGHDT and YYEEEE. CDR3 in DNA: TGTGCCAGCAGCAGCCGGGACGTGAACACTGAAGCTTTCTTT. Its translation: CASSSRDVNTEAFF.

On this clonotype itself: The CDR3 does not end in the conserved phenylalanine or tryptophan, so this is likely a read error. It is unclear where the CDR3 begins or ends on the DNA, so no DNA is shown, and the CDR3 is as TCRdb lists it. This chain connects TRBV10-3 to TRBJ1-2. CDR1 is ENHRY, CDR2 SYGVKD, per germline. The CDR3 comprises 16 residues, both ends counted. The CDR3 loop is CAISVGGGRTNYGYIS.

Ten or more counts support this clonotype. The J gene is TRBJ1-2, the V gene TRBV6-5, with 9 nucleotides matching TRBD1. Germline lookup yields CDR1 MNHEY and CDR2 SVGAGI. V was pared by 8 bases and J by 13 bases, with 11 bases of the junction left unmatched. The CDR3 spans 12 residues. CDR3 protein: CASVGTGGACTF. DNA for the CDR3: TGTGCCAGCGTCGGAACAGGGGGCGCCTGCACCTTC.

The chain employs TRBV3-1 and TRBJ1-1; D is unclear. This CDR3 is built from 14 residues. The V gene's germline CDR1 is LGHDT and CDR2 YNNKEL (reference sequence). The V end lost 4 bases, the J end lost 2 bases, and 11 bases lay between the germline ends. The CDR3 DNA sequence: TGTGCCAGCAGCCCATGGGCGGTAAACACTGAAGCTTTCTTT. It specifies CASSPWAVNTEAFF.

The V and J genes are TRBV7-2 and TRBJ2-2, with TRBD2 matching over 12 bases. V trimming: 5 bases; J trimming: 5 bases; junction bases outside the gene matches: 6. The germline gives CDR1 SGHTA, CDR2 FQGNSA. The length of the CDR3 is 16 residues. The CDR3 region has the DNA TGTGCCAGCAGCAGTGGACTAGCGGGAAAGACCGGGGAGCTGTTTTTT. Translating gives CASSSGLAGKTGELFF.

The V call is TRBV30, the J call TRBJ1-2, with TRBD1 matching 10 bases. Unmatched junction bases numbered 3, after V lost 3 bases and J lost 8 bases. Per germline, CDR1 GTSNPN and CDR2 SVGIG (reference sequence). The length of the CDR3 is 12 residues. The CDR3 here is CAWSGTGEGYTF. The CDR3 DNA is TGTGCCTGGAGCGGGACAGGGGAAGGCTACACCTTC.

As concerns this clonotype: A much larger clonotype is one base distant, so this may be a read error. No conserved phenylalanine or tryptophan is present at the end of the CDR3, so a read error is the likely explanation. This rearrangement joins TRBV7-8 to TRBJ2-7, with a tentative D call TRBD1 (6 bases). Trimming shortened V by 3 bases and J by 5 bases, and 14 bases separated the two germline ends. Germline V lookup: CDR1 SGHVS, CDR2 FQNEAQ. The CDR3 consists of 14 residues. The DNA for the CDR3 is TGTGCCAGCAGCTTCTCAGGGGAAGTGCACGAGCAGTACCTC. Translation gives CASSFSGEVHEQYL.

The rearrangement joins TRBV5-1 to TRBJ2-5; 8 bases agree with TRBD1. J gave up 2 bases and V 7 bases, and 13 bases lay outside the gene matches. There are 16 residues in the CDR3. Germline assignment: CDR1 SGHRS and CDR2 YFSETQ. CDR3 sequence reads: CASRDRRSPLQETQYF. DNA for the CDR3: TGCGCCAGCCGGGACAGGCGATCCCCCCTACAAGAGACCCAGTACTTC.

The chain employs TRBV29-1 and TRBJ1-1, with D tentatively TRBD1 (6 bases). The CDR3 has 13 residues. The germline V gene encodes CDR1 SQVTM and CDR2 ANQGSEA. Trimming pared 1 base from V and 3 bases from J, leaving 9 bases between. This chain's CDR3 is CSVEGGGDTEAFF. Here the CDR3 DNA reads TGCAGCGTTGAAGGAGGGGGGGACACTGAAGCTTTCTTT.

The J gene is TRBJ1-2, the V gene TRBV12-3 or TRBV12-4; D unclear. V was cut by 6 bases and J by 4 bases, with 12 bases left in between. This CDR3 is built from 13 residues. Here the CDR3 reads CASRRTESYGYTF. CDR3 in DNA: TGTGCCAGCAGACGGACGGAATCCTATGGCTACACCTTC.

This clonotype turned up a few times. The chain carries TRBV6-2 or TRBV6-3 and TRBJ2-7, with 9 bases that match TRBD2. The junction had 5 bases not matched to a gene; V was cut back by 3 bases and J by 2 bases. The CDR3 runs to 15 residues. The germline gives CDR1 MNHEY, CDR2 SVGEGT. CDR3: CASSYSGRPTYEQYF. The CDR3 coding sequence is TGTGCCAGCAGTTATAGCGGGAGACCCACCTACGAGCAGTACTTC.

This clonotype was observed many times. The chain links TRBV20-1 to TRBJ1-5; D may be TRBD1 (6 bases). CDR3 size: 13 residues. The V and J ends lost 5 bases and 5 bases respectively, with 13 bases between them. In germline, CDR1 is DFQATT, CDR2 SNEGSKA (reference sequence). Here the CDR3 DNA reads TGCAGTGCTCCCGAGGGGGTCCATCAGCCCCAGCATTTT. Translating it yields CSAPEGVHQPQHF.

This clonotype has a handful of counts. A much larger clonotype is one base distant, so this may be a read error. This sequence joins TRBV15 and TRBJ1-2; D is uncertain. Germline CDR1 LNHNV, CDR2 YYDKDF (reference sequence). V dropped 0 bases and J dropped 7 bases, with 6 bases sitting between them. This CDR3 is built from 12 residues. CDR3 nucleotide sequence: TGTGCCACCAGCAGAGATTTGAGTGGCTACACCTTC. It yields the protein CATSRDLSGYTF.

At least ten counts were recorded for this clonotype. DNA of the CDR3: TGTGCCAGCAGCGGACAGGTCGGGCTCTACGAGCAGTACTTC. Translating gives CASSGQVGLYEQYF. This chain uses TRBV7-9 with TRBJ2-7; TRBD1 matches at 7 bases. Looked up from germline, CDR1 is SEHNR and CDR2 is FQNEAQ (reference sequence). V shed 5 bases, J shed 3 bases, and the junction held 7 bases outside the gene matches. The CDR3 totals 14 residues.

This clonotype was counted many times. This rearrangement joins TRBV20-1 to TRBJ1-2; the D gene is possibly TRBD1 (6 bases). The CDR3 spans 14 residues. CDR1 is DFQATT and CDR2 is SNEGSKA in the germline V gene (reference sequence). Deletions cut 2 bases from V and 5 bases from J, with 15 bases between. Written as DNA, the CDR3 is TGCAGTGCTAGATTGGCGGGGGGCTGGTATGGCTACACCTTC. This gives the protein CSARLAGGWYGYTF.

This chain joins TRBV29-1 and TRBJ2-2, with D perhaps TRBD1 (5 bases). The CDR3 consists of 13 residues. Germline V gives CDR1 SQVTM, CDR2 ANQGSEA. Trimming shortened V by 0 bases and J by 7 bases, and 9 bases separated the two germline ends. The CDR3 sequence: CSVEEGQVGELFF. CDR3 DNA: TGCAGCGTTGAAGAGGGGCAGGTCGGGGAGCTGTTTTTT.

V gene TRBV10-3 combines with J gene TRBJ1-1, with D perhaps matching TRBD1 (6 bases). V was trimmed by 7 bases and J by 3 bases, leaving 12 bases between them. CDR1 and CDR2 from the germline V gene are ENHRY and SYGVKD. This CDR3 region has 13 residues. The CDR3 DNA sequence: TGTGCCATCACCGGGAACAGGGACACTGAAGCTTTCTTT. Translating gives CAITGNRDTEAFF.

This clonotype has just one count. One end of the junction is discordant with germline, which a read error may explain. The chain couples TRBV7-9 to TRBJ2-3; D may be TRBD2 (5 bases). The CDR3 contains 15 residues. Germline V lookup: CDR1 SEHNR, CDR2 FQNEAQ (reference sequence). The CDR3 is CANSGLARSTDTQYF. The CDR3 DNA follows: TGTGCCAACAGCGGACTGGCTAGAAGCACAGATACGCAGTATTTT.

This clonotype came up many times. This chain connects TRBV5-1 to TRBJ2-7, with 9 positions matching TRBD2. Unmatched junction bases numbered 10, after V lost 1 base and J lost 2 bases. The germline gives CDR1 SGHRS, CDR2 YFSETQ. The CDR3 length is 17 residues. The CDR3 DNA sequence: TGCGCCAGCAGCTTGAGAGGAGCGGGGGGCAAGACCTACGAGCAGTACTTC. This gives the protein CASSLRGAGGKTYEQYF.

Many counts were recorded for this clonotype. V and J are TRBV20-1 and TRBJ2-5, with unresolved D. In germline, CDR1 is DFQATT, CDR2 SNEGSKA (reference sequence). Trimming cost V 6 bases and J 3 bases, with 11 bases left between them. This CDR3 has 12 residues. The CDR3 here is CSARGPKETQYF. CDR3 nucleotides: TGCAGTGCCCGCGGACCCAAAGAGACCCAGTACTTC.

The rearrangement uses TRBV25-1 and TRBJ2-5; D is perhaps TRBD1 (6 bases). Per germline, CDR1 MGHDK and CDR2 SYGVNS. The CDR3 spans 14 residues. Trimming took 5 bases from V and 3 from J, leaving 13 bases between them. CDR3 loop: CASSPGTLKETQYF. In nucleotides, the CDR3 is TGTGCCAGCAGTCCCGGGACACTGAAAGAGACCCAGTACTTC.

This clonotype was found a few times. The chain carries TRBV6-6 and TRBJ1-6; 8 bases match TRBD1. Germline CDR1 MNHNY, CDR2 SVGAGI (reference sequence). Trimming took 1 base from V and 5 from J; bases not matched to a gene: 10. The CDR3 has 18 residues. In nucleotides, the CDR3 is TGTGCCAGCAGTTACTTAAGGACACGGACAGGGAATAATTCACCCCTCCACTTT. Protein sequence: CASSYLRTRTGNNSPLHF.

This clonotype was counted at least ten times. The chain recombines TRBV7-9 with TRBJ1-5; no clear D. Germline V lookup: CDR1 SEHNR, CDR2 FQNEAQ (reference sequence). The CDR3 consists of 13 residues. Trimming took off 3 bases at V and 7 bases at J, with 10 bases between the two ends. The DNA of the CDR3 is TGTGCCAGCAGCTTGGACGGAGTCCAGCCCCAGCATTTT. Amino acid sequence: CASSLDGVQPQHF.

The CDR3 DNA reads as TGTGCCAGCAGTACACTGAGCAATCAGCCCCAGCATTTT. Amino acids: CASSTLSNQPQHF. The gene calls are TRBV6-1 and TRBJ1-5; D ambiguous. The ends were cut back, 5 bases at V and 1 base at J, with 6 bases in the middle. The CDR3 sequence is 13 residues long. Germline CDR1 is MNHNS and CDR2 is SASEGT.

On this clonotype itself: One end of the junction varies from germline; a read error may be responsible. This sequence joins TRBV7-9 and TRBJ2-1; possibly TRBD1 or TRBD2 for D (5 bases each). Germline V gives CDR1 SEHNR, CDR2 FQNEAQ (reference sequence). The CDR3 is 11 residues long. For the CDR3, the DNA is TGTGCCAGCAGCTTAGCGCTCGGGGCGATCTTC. Translating gives CASSLALGAIF.